The 12 T cell receptor beta chains below all came from one sample that was sequenced in a study of vaccination and CD4 T cells after COVID-19 (dated 2022 in TCRdb). Receptor amplification or capture employed PCR. Sequencing was carried out with an Illumina iSeq 100. DNA from cultured CD4+ T cells underwent TCR sequencing with the Oncomine TCR Beta short-read assay at the Johns Hopkins FTIC core. The public reads were reanalyzed by TCRdb: fastp trimming at Q25, MiXCR alignment, in-frame beta chains only. CDR3 protein sequences are deduplicated, and each keeps its most common genes and DNA. The sample contains 15,000 or so distinct CDR3 sequences, about 40% of them found a single time. The biggest ten clones account for about 3.7% of the sample. Antigens for these TCRs are unknown. The treatment or condition label on this specimen signifies: roughly ten-day PBMC culture with coronavirus spike peptide pools or control peptides (ViraFEST assay).

Sequencing was performed on CD4+ T cells from blood, cultured in vitro. The source of these receptors is a human donor who had recovered from COVID-19.

This clonotype was seen a few times. V usage is TRBV15 and J usage is TRBJ1-5; weak D call: TRBD1 (6 bases). Germline assignment: CDR1 LNHNV and CDR2 YYDKDF (reference sequence). The CDR3 is 19 amino acids. The V end was cut by 1 base, the J end by 2 bases, with 21 bases between. CDR3 sequence reads: CATSRAGSRGKGGNQPQHF. For the CDR3, the DNA is TGTGCCACCAGCAGAGCAGGGAGCCGGGGGAAGGGGGGCAATCAGCCCCAGCATTTT.

This chain links TRBV6-5 with TRBJ1-2; D possibly corresponds to TRBD1 (5 bases). CDR3 size: 16 residues. With 2 bases removed from V and 4 bases from J, the gap between germline ends came to 17 bases. Germline CDR1 is MNHEY and CDR2 is SVGAGI. CDR3 sequence (DNA): TGTGCCAGCAGTTACCCCAGCGGCGGGGGTTCCTATGGCTACACCTTC. It encodes CASSYPSGGGSYGYTF.

The genes are TRBV28 and TRBJ1-2, with D perhaps TRBD1 (6 bases). The ends were cut back, 6 bases at V and 4 bases at J, with 9 bases in the middle. The CDR3 spans 12 residues. From germline, CDR1 is MDHEN and CDR2 SYDVKM. The CDR3 spells CASRTGLYGYTF. The CDR3 DNA reads as TGTGCCAGCAGGACAGGCCTCTATGGCTACACCTTC.

This clonotype was counted a few times. The chain joins TRBV20-1 to TRBJ1-5; D might be TRBD1 (5 bases). Germline CDR1 is DFQATT and CDR2 is SNEGSKA (reference sequence). The CDR3 has 14 amino acids. V was pared by 3 bases and J by 2 bases, with 11 bases between. The CDR3 nucleotides read TGCAGTGCTAGTGCAGGAGGGGGCAATCAGCCCCAGCATTTT. Translated, it gives CSASAGGGNQPQHF.

The chain carries TRBV19 and TRBJ2-1, with 8 bases aligning to TRBD2. The CDR3 runs to 14 residues. CDR1 is LNHDA and CDR2 is SQIVND in the germline V gene (reference sequence). Losses at the gene ends were 10 bases for V and 9 bases for J; bases not matched to a gene: 14. The CDR3 nucleotides read TGTGCCACCCGTCCCAGCGGGAGTACCGGTGAGCAGTTCTTC. This sequence encodes CATRPSGSTGEQFF.

This clonotype was detected a few times. This sequence joins TRBV11-2 and TRBJ1-1, with 7 bases identical to TRBD1. This CDR3 spans 15 amino acids. Per the germline V gene, CDR1 is SGHAT and CDR2 is FQNNGV. Trimming removed 6 bases from V and 4 bases from J; junction bases left unmatched: 11. CDR3 loop: CASSFPWQGGTEAFF. The CDR3 DNA sequence: TGTGCCAGCAGTTTCCCTTGGCAGGGGGGCACTGAAGCTTTCTTT.

The chain carries TRBV7-6 and TRBJ2-2; no definite D call. Germline V gene data show CDR1 as SGHVS and CDR2 as FNYEAQ. The CDR3 consists of 15 residues. Trimming removed 2 bases at V and 2 bases at J, with 9 bases between. The CDR3 loop is CASSLQAVNTGELFF. CDR3 nucleotide sequence: TGTGCCAGCAGCTTACAGGCGGTAAACACCGGGGAGCTGTTTTTT.

This clonotype was seen more than once but under ten times. The rearrangement links TRBV24-1 to TRBJ2-2; TRBD1 agrees at 8 bases. The CDR3 is 16 residues long. V lost 4 bases to trimming and J lost 6 bases; unmatched junction nucleotides: 9. Germline V gene data show CDR1 as KGHDR and CDR2 as SFDVKD. CDR3 DNA: TGTGCCACCAGTGACCCCGGACAGGGAAGGGCCGGGGAGCTGTTTTTT. Amino acid sequence: CATSDPGQGRAGELFF.

DNA for the CDR3: TGTGCCAGCAGCTTAGCGCGGGACAATGAGCAGTTCTTC. Protein sequence: CASSLARDNEQFF. The chain has TRBV7-2 and TRBJ2-1; tentatively, D is TRBD2 (5 bases). Germline values: CDR1 SGHTA, CDR2 FQGNSA. V gave up 0 bases and J gave up 5 bases, with 5 bases separating them. This CDR3 is built from 13 residues.

The chain has TRBV5-4 and TRBJ2-5, with 11 bases identical to TRBD2. Germline V gives CDR1 SGHNT, CDR2 YYREEE (reference sequence). Trimming at V came to 1 base and at J to 9 bases, leaving 8 bases not matched to a gene. The CDR3 is 15 amino acids. The CDR3 DNA sequence: TGTGCCAGCAGCTTGAAGACTAGCGGGACGCCCTCCCAGTACTTC. Translating gives CASSLKTSGTPSQYF.

This clonotype came up a few times. This chain joins TRBV5-4 and TRBJ2-3; D gene ambiguous. This CDR3 is 12 amino acids long. The germline gives CDR1 SGHNT, CDR2 YYREEE (reference sequence). Trimming removed 2 bases from V and 0 bases from J, with 1 base in between. The CDR3 region is CASSLSTDTQYF. The CDR3 bases are TGTGCCAGCAGCTTAAGCACAGATACGCAGTATTTT.

The V call is TRBV7-2, the J call TRBJ1-4; weak D call: TRBD1 (6 bases). The CDR3 is 14 amino acids. Germline V gene sequence: CDR1 SGHTA, CDR2 FQGNSA. The V and J ends lost 7 bases and 7 bases respectively, with 16 bases between them. Here the CDR3 DNA reads TGTGCCAGCACTTGGCGCAGGGGAGGTGAAAAACTGTTTTTT. It encodes CASTWRRGGEKLFF.